One sample yielded the 6 T cell receptor beta chains listed below, sequenced in a study of regulatory T cells in long-lasting Graves disease. The time point denotes: newly diagnosed GD, antithyroid drugs for less than 3 months. TCR sequences were obtained from RNA taken from PBMCs. The TCR beta library used iRepertoire HTBI primers with Arm-PCR amplification of CDR3. One entry per CDR3 protein results from TCRdb running MiXCR on the multiplex PCR reads. This sample has about 440,000 distinct CDR3 sequences, with roughly 17% found just once. Another study also made use of these data, one on T cells in Graves' hyperthyroidism and ophthalmopathy.

Sequenced material: peripheral blood mononuclear cells (PBMCs), taken at new diagnosis, from a patient treated with antithyroid drugs. The receptors were sampled from a woman in her twenties or thirties with Graves disease.

This clonotype appeared many times. The chain is built from TRBV7-8 and TRBJ1-2; D is undetermined. CDR1 is SGHVS and CDR2 is FQNEAQ in the germline V gene. The CDR3 consists of 15 residues. V was cut by 5 bases and J by 0 bases, with 13 bases left in between. The CDR3 nucleotides read TGTGCCAGCAGCCCAATGATAGAACCTAACTATGGCTACACCTTC. This gives the protein CASSPMIEPNYGYTF. Together with reference TRBV7-8 and TRBJ1-2, the CDR3 gives the full variable domain: GAGVSQSPRYKVAKRGQDVALRCDPISGHVSLFWYQQALGQGPEFLTYFQNEAQLDKSGLPSDRFFAERPEGSVSTLKIQRTQQEDSAVYLCASSPMIEPNYGYTFGSGTRLTVV.

This clonotype was observed at least ten times. V gene TRBV20-1 combines with J gene TRBJ1-1; possibly TRBD1 for D (5 bases). Germline CDR1 reads DFQATT; CDR2 reads SNEGSKA (reference sequence). The CDR3 consists of 15 residues. Between the trimmed V and J ends, which lost 6 bases and 0 bases, there was a span of 17 bases. Written as DNA, the CDR3 is TGCAGTGCGCGGACACCTCTGCCCTTGAACACTGAAGCTTTCTTT. Translated: CSARTPLPLNTEAFF.

Many counts were recorded for this clonotype. The gene calls are TRBV28 and TRBJ2-7, with D possibly matching TRBD1 (6 bases). Trimming left V 4 bases short and J 4 bases short, with 14 bases between. This CDR3 comprises 14 residues. CDR1 and CDR2 from the germline V gene are MDHEN and SYDVKM. The CDR3 is CASSSLTDSYEQYF. In nucleotides, the CDR3 is TGTGCCAGCAGTTCCTTGACGGACAGTTACGAGCAGTACTTC.

This clonotype was seen repeatedly, ten times or more. V is TRBV28 and J is TRBJ1-5, with a tentative D call TRBD1 (5 bases). The length of the CDR3 is 14 residues. Germline V gives CDR1 MDHEN, CDR2 SYDVKM. V dropped 3 bases and J dropped 6 bases, with 12 bases sitting between them. The CDR3 loop is CASSFSGESQPQHF. The CDR3 DNA is TGTGCCAGCAGTTTCTCGGGGGAATCTCAGCCCCAGCATTTT.

Of note for this clonotype: This may be a read error: a much more frequent sequence differs by one nucleotide. The final CDR3 position lacks the conserved phenylalanine or tryptophan, pointing to a likely read error. CDR3 in DNA: TGTGCCAGCAGTACCCGGACTAGCGGGCCGGAGCAGTTCTCC. Encoded protein: CASSTRTSGPEQFS. V usage is TRBV12-3 or TRBV12-4 and J usage is TRBJ2-1, with 11 bases lining up with TRBD2. This CDR3 is 14 amino acids long. V shed 5 bases and J 10 bases; nucleotides not matched to a gene: 7.

This chain joins TRBV7-3 and TRBJ2-2; D is possibly TRBD2 (6 bases). Trimming removed 1 base at V and 6 bases at J, with 12 bases between. CDR1 is SGHTA and CDR2 is FQGTGA in the germline V gene. This CDR3 has 15 amino acids. Here the CDR3 DNA reads TGTGCCAGCAGCTTAATGCAGGGAGGTCCCGGGGAGCTGTTTTTT. As protein: CASSLMQGGPGELFF.